This TCR beta chain came from a study of regulatory T cells in long-lasting Graves disease. General study results and limits: Segments TRBV28, TRBJ1-2 and TRBJ2-5 showed preferential usage in persistent disease. Persistent patients shared 2,500 to 3,000 public clonotypes among themselves. Newly diagnosed patients shared fewer, at about 890.

Arm-PCR of CDR3 regions and iRepertoire HTBI primers were used to build TCR beta libraries. TCRdb called the multiplex PCR reads again in MiXCR, with one record for every CDR3 protein. The sample includes approximately 400,000 distinct CDR3 sequences, 15% seen only once; the top ten take over 7%. The table lists this clonotype with many counts. The antigen remains undetermined. This CDR3 contains 15 residues. With 10 bases removed from V and 7 bases from J, the gap between germline ends came to 22 bases. Described time point: newly diagnosed GD, antithyroid drugs for less than 3 months. Extracted PBMC RNA gave rise to the TCR library. These records were also assigned to another study, of T cells in Graves' hyperthyroidism and ophthalmopathy. That report notes: Stable Graves' hyperthyroidism meant no ophthalmopathy progression within 18 months.

The chain employs TRBV12-3 or TRBV12-4 and TRBJ2-2; D perhaps matches TRBD1 (7 bases). Sequences were derived from peripheral blood mononuclear cells (PBMCs), sampled at new diagnosis, from a patient treated with antithyroid drugs. The TCR sequence derives from a woman between 40 and 50 years old with Graves disease. Written as DNA, the CDR3 is TGTGCCACCGGCTTACGGCCAGGGGGGAACGGGGAGCTGTTTTTT. It is translated as CATGLRPGGNGELFF.